This passage covers 22 T cell receptor beta chains from one sample sequenced in a study of T cells in Graves' hyperthyroidism and ophthalmopathy. TCR beta CDR3 regions were amplified from RNA. Researchers ran a first-round RT-PCR on the TCR CDR3 using the HTBI primer set. MiXCR, run by TCRdb on the multiplex PCR reads, gives a single entry per CDR3 protein. The table has a few hundred thousand distinct CDR3 sequences, roughly 15% seen once. Sequenced input: blood. These receptors came from a woman younger than 35 with Graves' hyperthyroidism.

The chain has TRBV9 and TRBJ1-3; TRBD1 is a possible D gene (6 bases). Germline V CDR1 and CDR2: SGDLS, YYNGEE. Deletions cut 0 bases from V and 0 bases from J, with 7 bases between. This CDR3 comprises 15 residues. This CDR3 is CASSVGTASGNTIYF. CDR3 bases: TGTGCCAGCAGCGTAGGGACAGCCTCTGGAAACACCATATATTTT.

The sample holds many counts of this clonotype. The J gene is TRBJ2-3, the V gene TRBV9; D not resolved. V lost 0 bases to trimming and J lost 3 bases, with 11 bases between them. This CDR3 contains 15 residues. Germline V gives CDR1 SGDLS, CDR2 YYNGEE. CDR3 in DNA: TGTGCCAGCAGCGTAGGCACGATTACGACAGATACGCAGTATTTT. Residues: CASSVGTITTDTQYF.

On this clonotype: Germline is not matched at one junction end, which may reflect a read error. The chain joins TRBV7-7 to TRBJ1-4; 7 bases agree with TRBD1. The CDR3 spans 15 residues. Germline CDR1 reads SSHAT; CDR2 reads FNYEAQ (reference sequence). The DNA of the CDR3 is TGTGCTAGCAGCATCCGGACAGGCGATAATGAAAAACTGTTTTTT. Translated, it gives CASSIRTGDNEKLFF.

This clonotype has at least ten counts. This chain connects TRBV18 to TRBJ1-6; 7 bases match TRBD1. J gave up 15 bases and V 5 bases, and 7 bases lay outside the gene matches. Germline-derived CDR1 and CDR2 are KGHSH and LQKENI. This CDR3 has 12 amino acids. CDR3 in DNA: TGTGCCAGCTCAACCCCCGGGACAGACCTCCACTTT. It translates to CASSTPGTDLHF.

CDR3 bases: TGTGCCAGTAGATCAAGCTCCTACAATGAGCAGTTCTTC. Its protein product is CASRSSSYNEQFF. The chain has TRBV19 and TRBJ2-1; D is uncertain. The CDR3 has 13 residues. CDR1 and CDR2 (germline): LNHDA, SQIVND (reference sequence). V was shortened by 6 bases and J by 0 bases, with 6 bases between the two germline ends.

This clonotype was picked up a small number of times. V usage is TRBV2 and J usage is TRBJ1-1; 9 nucleotides line up with TRBD1. CDR1 is SNHLY, CDR2 FYNNEI, per germline. The ends lost 1 base at V and 6 bases at J; junction bases unmatched: 6. The CDR3 is made up of 15 amino acids. Written as DNA, the CDR3 is TGTGCCAGCAGTGAAGAACAGGGGGCTGGGTCTGAAGCTTTCTTT. This translates into CASSEEQGAGSEAFF.

This clonotype was counted at least ten times. This chain connects TRBV4-1 to TRBJ2-7, with 8 bases lining up with TRBD1. The CDR3 consists of 15 residues. Germline CDR1 is MGHRA and CDR2 is YSYEKL. The trim removed 3 bases at V and 4 bases at J, leaving 8 bases unmatched. The CDR3 loop reads CASSQARTGWYEQYF. The CDR3 DNA reads TGCGCCAGCAGCCAGGCCAGGACAGGGTGGTACGAGCAGTACTTC.

The sample holds many counts of this clonotype. The rearrangement joins TRBV7-8 to TRBJ2-1, with 13 bases matching TRBD2. Germline V lookup: CDR1 SGHVS, CDR2 FQNEAQ. With V trimmed by 2 bases and J by 8 bases, 18 bases remained unmatched. This CDR3 is 20 amino acids long. CDR3 in DNA: TGTGCCAGCAGCTTAAATCGGGCTAGTCGACTAGCGGGAGGACGTGATGAGCAGTTCTTC. It yields the protein CASSLNRASRLAGGRDEQFF.

This clonotype was counted ten times or more. V usage is TRBV12-3 or TRBV12-4 and J usage is TRBJ2-1; D might be TRBD1 or TRBD2, each matching 5 bases. V lost 6 bases, J lost 7 bases, and 10 bases lay in between. The CDR3 has 12 residues. Here the CDR3 reads CASRGDLNEQFF. For the CDR3, the DNA is TGTGCCAGCAGGGGGGACCTAAATGAGCAGTTCTTC.

There are many counts of this clonotype. V is TRBV27 and J is TRBJ2-7; 8 nucleotides agree with TRBD2. The CDR3 is made up of 19 amino acids. Germline CDR1 reads MNHEY; CDR2 reads SMNVEV (reference sequence). The V gene end was trimmed by 4 bases and the J gene end by 6 bases; junction bases not matched to a gene: 23. The DNA of the CDR3 is TGTGCCAGCAGTTCCCGAGCGACCGGGGGGGCGCCTCCCCGGGGCGAGCAGTACTTC. Protein sequence: CASSSRATGGAPPRGEQYF.

This clonotype was recorded many times. At one end the junction does not follow the germline gene, possibly because of a read error. This chain connects TRBV2 to TRBJ2-5; D gene unclear. This CDR3 has 11 residues. CDR1 and CDR2 from the germline V gene are SNHLY and FYNNEI. The CDR3: CASTEWETQYF. Written as DNA, the CDR3 is TGTGCCAGCACTGAATGGGAGACCCAGTACTTC.

In this sample, this clonotype turned up many times. This chain links TRBV28 with TRBJ2-7, with D perhaps matching TRBD2 (5 bases). The germline gives CDR1 MDHEN, CDR2 SYDVKM. V lost 7 bases, J lost 0 bases, and 10 bases lay in between. This CDR3 has 13 amino acids. The CDR3 protein is CASKKTNSYEQYF. The DNA of the CDR3 is TGTGCCAGCAAAAAGACTAACTCCTACGAGCAGTACTTC.

There are a few counts of this clonotype. This may come from a read error, since a much larger clone is one base off. The chain recombines TRBV28 with TRBJ2-1, with D unresolved. The CDR3 loop spans 13 amino acids. Germline values: CDR1 MDHEN, CDR2 SYDVKM. CDR3 DNA: TGTGCCAGCAGTTTTTCTTCCTACAATGAGCAGCTCTTC. It encodes CASSFSSYNEQLF. The complete variable domain, with remaining parts taken from reference TRBV28 and TRBJ2-1, reads DVKVTQSSRYLVKRTGEKVFLECVQDMDHENMFWYRQDPGLGLRLIYFSYDVKMKEKGDIPEGYSVSREKKERFSLILESASTNQTSMYLCASSFSSYNEQLFGPGTRLTVL.

In nucleotides, the CDR3 is TGTGCCAGCAGCCCCCTCAGTAGGTCCTTCGTTCGTGGAAACACCATATATTTT. Amino acid sequence: CASSPLSRSFVRGNTIYF. The rearrangement uses TRBV9 and TRBJ1-3; no definite D call. The V gene lost 4 bases and the J gene lost 3 bases, with 23 bases spanning the gap. Per the germline V gene, CDR1 is SGDLS and CDR2 is YYNGEE. The length of the CDR3 is 18 residues.

This clonotype was recorded many times. The chain links TRBV5-1 to TRBJ1-6; D gene ambiguous. V dropped 3 bases and J dropped 10 bases, with 11 bases sitting between them. This CDR3 is built from 13 residues. CDR1 is SGHRS, CDR2 YFSETQ, per germline. The CDR3 nucleotides are TGCGCCAGCAGCTCTGAGACCGGATCACCCCTCCACTTT. It codes for CASSSETGSPLHF. Combining the CDR3 with reference TRBV5-1 and TRBJ1-6 gives the whole variable domain KAGVTQTPRYLIKTRGQQVTLSCSPISGHRSVSWYQQTPGQGLQFLFEYFSETQRNKGNFPGRFSGRQFSNSRSEMNVSTLELGDSALYLCASSSETGSPLHFGNGTRLTVT.

This clonotype was observed at least ten times. The chain recombines TRBV7-9 with TRBJ2-3, with 9 bases matching TRBD1. Trimming removed 5 bases from V and 0 bases from J; junction bases left unmatched: 9. This CDR3 spans 17 amino acids. Germline-derived CDR1 and CDR2 are SEHNR and FQNEAQ (reference sequence). The CDR3 sequence is CASSHLDRGTSTDTQYF. The CDR3 nucleotides are TGTGCCAGCAGCCATTTAGACAGGGGGACTAGCACAGATACGCAGTATTTT.

There are many counts of this clonotype. CDR3 amino acids: CASSDTGSNQPQHF. CDR3 in DNA: TGTGCCAGCAGTGATACTGGTAGCAATCAGCCCCAGCATTTT. This chain joins TRBV27 and TRBJ1-5; D gene unclear. The length of the CDR3 is 14 residues. Germline V lookup: CDR1 MNHEY, CDR2 SMNVEV (reference sequence). The V end was cut by 5 bases, the J end by 0 bases, with 8 bases between.

This clonotype was recorded many times. This chain connects TRBV29-1 to TRBJ1-1; D might be TRBD1 (6 bases). There are 13 residues in the CDR3. Trimming cost V 5 bases and J 0 bases, with 10 bases left between them. The germline CDR1 and CDR2 sequences are SQVTM and ANQGSEA. The DNA for the CDR3 is TGCAGCGTTACAGGGCCCATGAACACTGAAGCTTTCTTT. The encoded protein is CSVTGPMNTEAFF.

This clonotype was picked up many times. The V call is TRBV3-1, the J call TRBJ2-3, with no clear D. The CDR3 covers 13 residues. Germline CDR1 reads LGHDT; CDR2 reads YNNKEL (reference sequence). V lost 0 bases and J 6 bases, leaving 7 bases between the germline ends. The CDR3 DNA is TGTGCCAGCAGCCAAGATAATCGGGATACGCAGTATTTT. It is translated as CASSQDNRDTQYF.

Many counts were recorded for this clonotype. This chain uses TRBV6-1 with TRBJ2-1, with 10 bases fitting TRBD1. The germline V gene encodes CDR1 MNHNS and CDR2 SASEGT. The junction had 7 bases not matched to a gene; V was cut back by 5 bases and J by 6 bases. The CDR3 contains 15 residues. The CDR3 is CASSPGTGDSNEQFF. CDR3 coding DNA: TGTGCCAGCAGTCCCGGGACAGGGGACAGCAATGAGCAGTTCTTC.

There are many counts of this clonotype. This sequence joins TRBV28 and TRBJ2-7; TRBD1 matches at 7 bases. This CDR3 region has 15 residues. Germline CDR1 reads MDHEN; CDR2 reads SYDVKM. This CDR3 reads CATFGDRETSYEQYF. CDR3 nucleotide sequence: TGTGCTACCTTTGGCGACAGGGAAACTTCCTACGAGCAGTACTTC.

This clonotype was seen more than once but under ten times. V gene TRBV20-1 combines with J gene TRBJ2-7; TRBD1 agrees at 7 bases. Trimming at V came to 5 bases and at J to 3 bases, leaving 10 bases not matched to a gene. The CDR3 sequence is 14 residues long. The germline V gene encodes CDR1 DFQATT and CDR2 SNEGSKA (reference sequence). CDR3 nucleotide sequence: TGCAGTGCTCTACTCAGGGGGATGGGCTACGAGCAGTACTTC. Protein sequence: CSALLRGMGYEQYF.